The 20 T cell receptor beta chains reported below all come from one sample, sequenced in a study of blood T cell repertoires in COVID-19. The assay was immunoSEQ multiplex PCR, and TCRdb's table has in-frame clones only and misses some. This sample has about 280,000 clones, with almost 85% found just once. Specimen: peripheral blood. The receptor source for this set is a man aged 45-65 years with active or convalescent COVID-19.

The chain links TRBV5-4 to TRBJ2-5; TRBD2 matches at 10 bases. V lost 6 bases to trimming and J lost 5 bases; unmatched junction nucleotides: 7. This CDR3 contains 14 residues. The germline V gene has CDR1 SGHNT and CDR2 YYREEE (reference sequence). The CDR3 DNA reads as TGTGCCAGCACCAGCGGGAGGGCCGGGGAGACCCAGTACTTC. It yields the protein CASTSGRAGETQYF. Using reference TRBV5-4 and TRBJ2-5 for the parts outside the CDR3, the full variable domain is ETGVTQSPTHLIKTRGQQVTLRCSSQSGHNTVSWYQQALGQGPQFIFQYYREEENGRGNFPPRFSGLQFPNYSSELNVNALELDDSALYLCASTSGRAGETQYFGPGTRLLVL.

The rearrangement joins TRBV6-5 to TRBJ1-2; tentative D call: TRBD1 (5 bases). Germline V gene sequence: CDR1 MNHEY, CDR2 SVGAGI. The CDR3 consists of 16 residues. Trimming took 4 bases from V and 2 from J, leaving 17 bases between them. This CDR3 reads CASSWSGASRNYGYTF. In nucleotides, the CDR3 is TGTGCCAGCAGTTGGAGCGGGGCCTCCCGAAACTATGGCTACACCTTC.

The V and J genes are TRBV18 and TRBJ2-3; 7 bases fit TRBD2. The ends lost 0 bases at V and 4 bases at J; junction bases unmatched: 10. The CDR3 has 17 amino acids. The V gene's germline CDR1 is KGHSH and CDR2 LQKENI. This CDR3 is CASSPPMSSGTSDTQYF. Written as DNA, the CDR3 is TGTGCCAGCTCACCACCGATGTCTAGCGGTACCTCAGATACGCAGTATTTT.

The chain couples TRBV7-3 to TRBJ2-2; 10 bases match TRBD2. With V trimmed by 5 bases and J by 7 bases, 10 bases remained unmatched. The length of the CDR3 is 16 residues. In germline, CDR1 is SGHTA, CDR2 FQGTGA. DNA of the CDR3: TGTGCCAGCAGCCCTACCAGCGGGAGGGCCCACGGGGAGCTGTTTTTT. It translates to CASSPTSGRAHGELFF.

The rearrangement joins TRBV19 to TRBJ1-5, with a weak D call TRBD1 (6 bases). This CDR3 region has 14 residues. Between the trimmed V and J ends, which lost 3 bases and 0 bases, there was a span of 6 bases. Per germline, CDR1 LNHDA and CDR2 SQIVND (reference sequence). Here the CDR3 reads CASSMGHSNQPQHF. CDR3 DNA sequence: TGTGCCAGTAGTATGGGACATAGCAATCAGCCCCAGCATTTT.

The chain is built from TRBV7-3 and TRBJ1-1; 8 nucleotides agree with TRBD1. Germline CDR1 is SGHTA and CDR2 is FQGTGA. The CDR3 consists of 15 residues. Germline trimming cut 3 bases from V and 0 bases from J; bases unmatched to any gene: 3. The CDR3 nucleotides read TGTGCCAGCAGCTTCGACAGGGGCTTGAACACTGAAGCTTTCTTT. Translation: CASSFDRGLNTEAFF.

J is TRBJ2-2 and V is TRBV10-3, with D hard to call. The germline V and J ends were trimmed by 3 bases and 4 bases, with 9 bases remaining between them. From germline, CDR1 is ENHRY and CDR2 SYGVKD. The CDR3 is 14 residues long. CDR3: CAISDVAFTGELFF. CDR3 nucleotides: TGTGCCATCAGTGATGTGGCATTCACCGGGGAGCTGTTTTTT.

The rearrangement joins TRBV27 to TRBJ1-4; D gene uncertain. The CDR3 covers 15 residues. Germline V lookup: CDR1 MNHEY, CDR2 SMNVEV (reference sequence). The ends were cut back, 3 bases at V and 11 bases at J, with 19 bases in the middle. Written as DNA, the CDR3 is TGTGCCAGCAGTTTTAAGGCGGCGGGCATTAGGAAACTGTTTTTT. Its protein product is CASSFKAAGIRKLFF.

The rearrangement joins TRBV5-1 to TRBJ2-1, with D tentatively TRBD2 (5 bases). V gave up 0 bases and J gave up 9 bases, with 10 bases separating them. The germline V gene has CDR1 SGHRS and CDR2 YFSETQ. The CDR3 covers 13 residues. The CDR3 loop is CASSLVAAGEQFF. CDR3 bases: TGCGCCAGCAGCTTGGTTGCGGCGGGTGAGCAGTTCTTC.

The CDR3 DNA is TGTGCCACCATGGAGGGGAGATCCGGGGAGCTGTTTTTT. Its translation: CATMEGRSGELFF. This chain links TRBV27 with TRBJ2-2, with D possibly TRBD2 on 6 matching bases. CDR3 size: 13 residues. The germline gives CDR1 MNHEY, CDR2 SMNVEV (reference sequence). With 10 bases removed from V and 6 bases from J, the gap between germline ends came to 15 bases.

This clone came up once. The chain joins TRBV11-2 to TRBJ2-1, with TRBD2 matching over 7 bases. J lost 4 bases, V lost 5 bases, and 8 bases had no gene match. Looked up from germline, CDR1 is SGHAT and CDR2 is FQNNGV. CDR3 length: 15 residues. The CDR3 here is CASSPVLAAYNEQFF. The CDR3 DNA sequence: TGTGCCAGCAGCCCCGTTCTAGCGGCATACAATGAGCAGTTCTTC.

This chain joins TRBV7-9 and TRBJ1-2; 7 nucleotides align to TRBD1. Germline assignment: CDR1 SEHNR and CDR2 FQNEAQ (reference sequence). CDR3 size: 14 residues. Losses at the gene ends were 7 bases for V and 8 bases for J; bases not matched to a gene: 13. The CDR3 DNA reads as TGTGCCAGCAACCCATCAGGGGGAACAGAGGGCTACACCTTC. Translating gives CASNPSGGTEGYTF.

This chain joins TRBV7-2 and TRBJ2-2; TRBD2 is a possible D gene (6 bases). Trimming left V 6 bases short and J 8 bases short, with 16 bases between. This CDR3 region has 14 residues. From germline, CDR1 is SGHTA and CDR2 FQGNSA. CDR3 residues: CASRPAEGVGELFF. The DNA for the CDR3 is TGTGCCAGCAGGCCCGCGGAGGGTGTGGGGGAGCTGTTTTTT. Filled out from reference TRBV7-2 and TRBJ2-2, the complete variable domain reads GAGVSQSPSNKVTEKGKDVELRCDPISGHTALYWYRQSLGQGLEFLIYFQGNSAPDKSGLPSDRFSAERTGGSVSTLTIQRTQQEDSAVYLCASRPAEGVGELFFGEGSRLTVL.

The genes are TRBV28 and TRBJ2-4; 7 bases map to TRBD2. Germline V CDR1 and CDR2: MDHEN, SYDVKM. The CDR3 loop spans 17 amino acids. Germline trimming cut 3 bases from V and 0 bases from J; bases unmatched to any gene: 8. The CDR3 DNA follows: TGTGCCAGCAGTTTCGGTCCGGCTAGCGGAGCCAAAAACATTCAGTACTTC. Protein product: CASSFGPASGAKNIQYF. Full variable domain (remainder filled in from reference TRBV28 and TRBJ2-4): DVKVTQSSRYLVKRTGEKVFLECVQDMDHENMFWYRQDPGLGLRLIYFSYDVKMKEKGDIPEGYSVSREKKERFSLILESASTNQTSMYLCASSFGPASGAKNIQYFGAGTRLSVL.

The rearrangement joins TRBV7-6 to TRBJ2-7; 11 bases fit TRBD2. Per germline, CDR1 SGHVS and CDR2 FNYEAQ. V gave up 4 bases and J gave up 2 bases; unmatched junction bases: 4. The CDR3 is 15 amino acids. This CDR3 reads CASSSVAGGTYEQYF. CDR3 DNA: TGTGCCAGCAGCTCCGTAGCGGGAGGGACCTACGAGCAGTACTTC.

There are a few counts of this clone. J is TRBJ1-1 and V is TRBV5-4, with 7 bases aligning to TRBD1. The germline V gene encodes CDR1 SGHNT and CDR2 YYREEE (reference sequence). This CDR3 contains 13 residues. The V gene end was trimmed by 3 bases and the J gene end by 8 bases; junction bases not matched to a gene: 7. CDR3 sequence (DNA): TGTGCCAGCAGCTACGCCGGGACAGAGGAAGCTTTCTTT. Protein product: CASSYAGTEEAFF.

This sequence joins TRBV10-3 and TRBJ2-3, with D tentatively TRBD2 (5 bases). Germline CDR1 ENHRY, CDR2 SYGVKD. Trimming cost V 2 bases and J 6 bases, with 12 bases left between them. CDR3 size: 14 residues. Here the CDR3 DNA reads TGTGCCATCAGTGAGCGGGAAGGAGGCGATACGCAGTATTTT. It yields the protein CAISEREGGDTQYF.

The V gene is TRBV2, the J gene TRBJ1-5; D gene uncertain. Germline assignment: CDR1 SNHLY and CDR2 FYNNEI. V gave up 1 base and J gave up 15 bases, with 16 bases separating them. The CDR3 is 13 amino acids. In DNA form, the CDR3 reads TGTGCCAGCAGTGAAGTCTCCTCTTACTACGGGCATTTT. Its translation: CASSEVSSYYGHF.

The V gene is TRBV19, the J gene TRBJ1-2; a weak D match, TRBD1 (6 bases). Trimming removed 6 bases at V and 4 bases at J, with 12 bases between. The V gene's germline CDR1 is LNHDA and CDR2 SQIVND (reference sequence). CDR3 length: 13 residues. The DNA of the CDR3 is TGTGCCAGTAGCCTCGGCAGGGGCTATGGCTACACCTTC. Its translation is CASSLGRGYGYTF.

The gene calls are TRBV6-1 and TRBJ1-6; D is unresolved. Looked up from germline, CDR1 is MNHNS and CDR2 is SASEGT. Trimming removed 2 bases at V and 11 bases at J, with 13 bases between. There are 14 residues in the CDR3. The CDR3 DNA sequence: TGTGCCAGCAGTGAATACCCCGGGAGGGCACCCCTCCACTTT. It is translated as CASSEYPGRAPLHF.